There are many counts of the clone carrying this TCR beta chain. This may arise from a read error, as a much more abundant clone is one base away. The sample belongs to a study of metastatic and nonmetastatic thyroid tumors. All patients reached thyroid surgery having received no treatment beforehand. TCRdb reprocessed the PCR reads using MiXCR. Here the sample spans under 55,000 clones, over 15% being singletons. The germline V gene has CDR1 SGHAT and CDR2 FQNNGV. The CDR3 is 15 amino acids. J is TRBJ2-6 and V is TRBV11-2; D gene ambiguous. This clonotype was obtained from a female donor with papillary thyroid cancer or a benign thyroid nodule (not recorded which). Some clones in this sample may be carry-over from other donors' samples. The sample was blood. For the CDR3, the DNA is TGTGCCAGCAGCTTAACTATCTCTGAGGCCAACGTCCTGACTTTC. Translating gives CASSLTISEANVLTF.